The clone carrying this T cell receptor beta chain has ten or more counts. Its specificity is unknown. From 350 to 500 ng of RNA, a library with molecular barcoded alpha/delta and beta/gamma adaptors was made. TCRdb reprocessed the reads with MiXCR, giving one entry per CDR3 protein. The sample includes tens of thousands of distinct CDR3 sequences, about a fifth of them seen just once. This sample was included in a study of read filtering for tumor transcriptome and immune sequencing. Background on the study: Mean patient age was 65.9 years, range 47 to 80; approximately 17 male, 14 female. By R-ISS, stages I, II and III held approximately 8, 16 and 7 patients. IR-seq gave about 4.05 to 11 million TCR reads per sample; RNA-seq gave roughly 80 to 1,300.

V lost 5 bases and J 2 bases, leaving 14 bases between the germline ends. The CDR3 has 14 residues. CDR1 SGHRS and CDR2 YFSETQ come from the germline V gene. Study-level findings and limits: RNA-seq captured clonotypes less deeply and reliably than IR-seq.

The chain recombines TRBV5-1 with TRBJ2-7, with TRBD1 as a possible D gene (5 bases). This TCR came from a donor at least 40 years old with multiple myeloma. The sequenced material came from a population of CD138-negative cells sorted from bone marrow. The CDR3 region is CASSSPDSTYEQYF. CDR3 DNA: TGCGCCAGCAGTTCCCCCGACAGTACCTACGAGCAGTACTTC.